The entry that follows covers one T cell receptor beta chain sequence. No antigen is known for it. The CDR3 length is 14 residues. The germline gives CDR1 GTSNPN, CDR2 SVGIG (reference sequence). With V trimmed by 3 bases and J by 1 base, 2 bases remained unmatched. This sample was taken from a study of T-cell reconstitution after alpha-beta-depleted transplantation in children. Study results and limitations: Some patients' high day-60 TCRbeta diversity was attributed to recipient cells surviving conditioning. Expanded graft clones, several hundred of them, were reportedly the source of alpha-beta T cells about two months after transplant. At one year after transplant, newly produced T cells mostly accounted for T-cell counts and diversity.

It was with unique molecular identifiers that the TCRbeta library was prepared. MiXCR was run by TCRdb on the PCR reads, yielding one entry per CDR3 protein. This table holds about 610,000 distinct CDR3 sequences, roughly 30% found once. This TCR came from a boy in the first two years of life with Wiskott-Aldrich syndrome, due to receive a stem cell transplant. The rearrangement joins TRBV30 to TRBJ2-3, with 9 bases aligning to TRBD2. The material was PBMCs, obtained before TCRalphabeta/CD19-depleted stem cell transplant. The DNA of the CDR3 is TGTGCCTGGAGCTTAGCGGGAGGCACAGATACGCAGTATTTT. Translated, it gives CAWSLAGGTDTQYF.